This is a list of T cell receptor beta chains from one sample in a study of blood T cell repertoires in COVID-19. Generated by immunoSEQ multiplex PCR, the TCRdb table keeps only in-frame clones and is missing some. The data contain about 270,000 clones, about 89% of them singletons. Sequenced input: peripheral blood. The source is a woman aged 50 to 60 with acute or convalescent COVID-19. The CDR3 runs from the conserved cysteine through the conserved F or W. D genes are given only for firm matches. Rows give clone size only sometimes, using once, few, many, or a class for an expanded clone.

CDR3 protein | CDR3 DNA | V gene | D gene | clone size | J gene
CASSKLRRAYEQYF | TGTGCCAGCAGCAAACTGAGGAGGGCCTACGAGCAGTACTTC | TRBV21-1 | . | . | TRBJ2-7
CASSLRDSSEQYF | TGCGCCAGCAGCCTTAGGGACAGCTCCGAGCAGTACTTC | TRBV5-1 | TRBD1 | . | TRBJ2-7
CASSGKGSDRVGQPQHF | TGTGCCAGCAGTGGGAAAGGGTCGGACAGGGTTGGGCAGCCCCAGCATTTT | TRBV2 | TRBD1 | . | TRBJ1-5
CASSPLQGYEQYF | TGTGCCAGCAGCCCTCTGCAGGGATACGAGCAGTACTTC | TRBV7-6 | . | . | TRBJ2-7
CASSEWGQNNSPLHF | TGTGCCAGCAGTGAGTGGGGCCAGAATAATTCACCCCTCCACTTT | TRBV6-4 | . | . | TRBJ1-6
CASSVTGALQGYTF | TGCGCCAGCAGCGTTACAGGGGCCCTCCAGGGCTACACCTTC | TRBV4-1 | TRBD1 | few | TRBJ1-2
CASSYWAGGQYEQYF | TGTGCCAGCAGCTACTGGGCAGGGGGCCAATACGAGCAGTACTTC | TRBV6-5 | TRBD1 | few | TRBJ2-7
CASSPWTSGIGDTGELFF | TGTGCCAGCAGTCCCTGGACTAGCGGGATAGGCGACACCGGGGAGCTGTTTTTT | TRBV28 | TRBD2 | . | TRBJ2-2
CASSYSTGTGDEKLFF | TGTGCCAGCAGTTACTCGACAGGGACAGGGGATGAAAAACTGTTTTTT | TRBV6-5 | TRBD1 | . | TRBJ1-4
CASSLFGGRTDTQYF | TGTGCCAGCAGCTTGTTCGGGGGGCGAACAGATACGCAGTATTTT | TRBV5-6 | . | . | TRBJ2-3
CASRQGGGGFYEQYF | TGTGCCAGCAGACAAGGTGGTGGAGGATTCTACGAGCAGTACTTC | TRBV28 | . | . | TRBJ2-7
CSVASGDTQYF | TGCAGCGTTGCTAGTGGGGATACGCAGTATTTT | TRBV29-1 | . | . | TRBJ2-3
CASSLVWGSRTDTQYF | TGTGCCAGCAGCTTAGTCTGGGGCTCGCGCACAGATACGCAGTATTTT | TRBV7-9 | . | . | TRBJ2-3
CSVGDRAAFF | TGCAGCGTTGGAGACAGGGCAGCTTTCTTT | TRBV29-1 | TRBD1 | once | TRBJ1-1
CASSTGLAGPAGEQFF | TGCGCCAGCAGCACCGGACTAGCGGGCCCAGCCGGTGAGCAGTTCTTC | TRBV5-1 | TRBD2 | . | TRBJ2-1
CASSQDWQDEQYF | TGTGCCAGCAGCCAAGATTGGCAGGACGAGCAGTACTTC | TRBV3-1/TRBV3-2 | . | . | TRBJ2-7
CASRATGSLYEQYF | TGTGCCAGCAGGGCGACAGGTTCCCTCTACGAGCAGTACTTC | TRBV28 | . | once | TRBJ2-7
CASSLAKGADTEAFF | TGCGCCAGCAGCTTGGCGAAGGGGGCGGACACTGAAGCTTTCTTT | TRBV5-1 | TRBD1 | . | TRBJ1-1
CASSFTGNSGANVLTF | TGTGCCAGCAGCTTTACAGGGAACTCTGGGGCCAACGTCCTGACTTTC | TRBV5-6 | . | . | TRBJ2-6
CASRQDRTQETQYF | TGCGCCAGCAGGCAAGACAGGACCCAAGAGACCCAGTACTTC | TRBV5-1 | . | . | TRBJ2-5
CASSLKGGAGAYEQYF | TGTGCCAGCAGCTTAAAGGGCGGGGCGGGAGCCTACGAGCAGTACTTC | TRBV7-3 | TRBD2 | . | TRBJ2-7
CASSVTSGRARETQYF | TGCGCCAGCAGCGTGACTAGCGGGAGGGCCAGAGAGACCCAGTACTTC | TRBV5-1 | TRBD2 | once | TRBJ2-5
CASSIIVTANQPQHF | TGTGCCAGTAGTATAATAGTGACAGCGAATCAGCCCCAGCATTTT | TRBV19 | . | few | TRBJ1-5
CASRQTGGTEAFF | TGTGCCAGCAGACAAACAGGGGGCACTGAAGCTTTCTTT | TRBV11-2 | TRBD1 | . | TRBJ1-1
CASNLAGRTDTQYF | TGTGCCAGCAATCTAGCGGGACGGACAGATACGCAGTATTTT | TRBV28 | TRBD2 | . | TRBJ2-3
CATSVQKTSTDTQYF | TGTGCCACCAGTGTGCAGAAGACTAGCACAGATACGCAGTATTTT | TRBV24-1 | . | . | TRBJ2-3
CASSLGPLLAGAETQYF | TGTGCCAGCAGCTTGGGGCCCTTACTAGCGGGAGCTGAGACCCAGTACTTC | TRBV5-8 | TRBD2 | . | TRBJ2-5
CASSMRGQSLVAKNIQYF | TGTGCCAGTAGTATGAGGGGACAGTCACTAGTAGCCAAAAACATTCAGTACTTC | TRBV19 | TRBD1 | . | TRBJ2-4
CASRPGASLHEQFF | TGTGCCAGCAGACCCGGTGCTAGTTTACATGAGCAGTTCTTC | TRBV5-6 | . | . | TRBJ2-1
CASSQHTGTASYNEQFF | TGTGCCAGCAGCCAACATACCGGGACAGCCTCCTACAATGAGCAGTTCTTC | TRBV14 | TRBD1 | . | TRBJ2-1
CASSLQGVGTDTQYF | TGCGCCAGCAGCTTGCAGGGGGTGGGCACAGATACGCAGTATTTT | TRBV5-1 | TRBD1 | . | TRBJ2-3
CASRTGTGNSPLHF | TGTGCCAGTAGAACCGGGACAGGGAATTCACCCCTCCACTTT | TRBV19 | TRBD1 | . | TRBJ1-6
CATRIQQAGDYGYTF | TGTGCCACCCGTATACAGCAGGCGGGTGACTATGGCTACACCTTC | TRBV5-4 | . | . | TRBJ1-2
CASSTMTSTGGPEQFF | TGCGCCAGCAGCACGATGACTAGCACAGGGGGCCCTGAGCAGTTCTTC | TRBV5-1 | TRBD1 | . | TRBJ2-1
CASSMIDSEQYF | TGTGCCAGTAGTATGATTGACTCCGAGCAGTACTTC | TRBV19 | . | once | TRBJ2-7
CATSGSIYEQFF | TGTGCTACTAGCGGGAGTATCTATGAGCAGTTCTTC | TRBV30 | TRBD2 | once | TRBJ2-1
CASSPGFYGNSPLHF | TGTGCCAGCAGCCCGGGATTCTACGGTAATTCACCCCTCCACTTT | TRBV5-5 | . | . | TRBJ1-6
CASSADRGGQPQHF | TGTGCCAGCAGCGCCGACAGGGGAGGTCAGCCCCAGCATTTT | TRBV5-4 | TRBD1 | . | TRBJ1-5
CASSLDRGNEQYF | TGTGCCAGCAGTTTGGACAGGGGCAACGAGCAGTACTTC | TRBV7-3 | TRBD1 | . | TRBJ2-7
CASSSRGGQGLNEQFF | TGTGCCAGCAGCTCCCGGGGGGGACAGGGATTAAATGAGCAGTTCTTC | TRBV6-2/TRBV6-3 | . | . | TRBJ2-1
CAISDSRDGYTF | TGTGCCATCAGTGACAGCAGGGATGGCTACACCTTC | TRBV10-3 | . | . | TRBJ1-2
CASSQPPGQNNYGYTF | TGTGCCAGCAGTCAACCGCCGGGACAAAATAACTATGGCTACACCTTC | TRBV28 | . | . | TRBJ1-2
CASSERRRALYGYTF | TGCGCCAGCAGTGAGAGGAGGAGGGCACTCTATGGCTACACCTTC | TRBV10-1 | . | once | TRBJ1-2
CASSSRSSVADTQYF | TGTGCCAGCAGTTCTCGGAGTAGCGTAGCGGATACGCAGTATTTT | TRBV6-5 | . | . | TRBJ2-3
CASSLWTDPGELFF | TGTGCCAGCAGCCTTTGGACAGATCCCGGGGAGCTGTTTTTT | TRBV7-8 | . | . | TRBJ2-2
CASSPYGGISNQPQHF | TGTGCCAGCAGCCCCTATGGGGGGATTAGCAATCAGCCCCAGCATTTT | TRBV7-2 | . | . | TRBJ1-5
CASSFDRVGDTQYF | TGTGCCAGCAGTTTCGACAGGGTTGGTGATACGCAGTATTTT | TRBV28 | TRBD1 | . | TRBJ2-3
CASSLGRQGNYGYTF | TGTGCCAGCAGCTTGGGCCGACAGGGGAACTATGGCTACACCTTC | TRBV5-4 | TRBD1 | . | TRBJ1-2
CASSPIAGTTDTQYF | TGTGCCAGCAGCCCAATAGCGGGGACCACAGATACGCAGTATTTT | TRBV5-4 | TRBD2 | . | TRBJ2-3
CASTFAEYSNEQFF | TGTGCCAGCACCTTCGCGGAATACTCCAATGAGCAGTTCTTC | TRBV5-6 | . | . | TRBJ2-1
CASSILGIDTQYF | TGTGCCAGTAGTATCCTCGGTATCGATACGCAGTATTTT | TRBV19 | . | . | TRBJ2-3
CATSEAGTGYSGRHTGELFF | TGTGCCACCAGTGAAGCCGGGACAGGGTACAGCGGGAGGCATACCGGGGAGCTGTTTTTT | TRBV24-1 | . | . | TRBJ2-2
CASSKRQGMNTGELFF | TGTGCCAGCAGCAAACGACAGGGGATGAACACCGGGGAGCTGTTTTTT | TRBV21-1 | . | . | TRBJ2-2
CASSFLRGHTEAFF | TGTGCCAGCAGCTTCCTCAGGGGCCACACTGAAGCTTTCTTT | TRBV28 | . | . | TRBJ1-1